This T cell receptor (beta chain) was captured by sequencing in a study of blood T cell repertoires in COVID-19. CDR3 length: 14 amino acids. Germline values: CDR1 SGHRS, CDR2 YFSETQ. Trimming at V came to 3 bases and at J to 5 bases, leaving 4 bases not matched to a gene. Assay used: immunoSEQ multiplex PCR; TCRdb lists only in-frame clones, some missing. This table holds more than 150,000 clones, around 90% found once. The TCR comes from a man aged 40-50 years with active or convalescent COVID-19. The chain couples TRBV5-1 to TRBJ2-4, with 8 bases fitting TRBD2. Sequencing was carried out using peripheral blood. The CDR3 nucleotides are TGCGCCAGCAGCTCCTCGGGGGGGCAAAACATTCAGTACTTC. Translated, it gives CASSSSGGQNIQYF.